This record concerns one T cell receptor (beta chain) sequence. Its antigen is still unknown. No base quality information exists; no much larger clone differs at one position. CDR1 and CDR2 are drawn from the germline V gene: SGHRS, YFSETQ. V is trimmed back by 2 bases and J by 4 bases, and the junction contains 13 bases that no gene match accounts for. Counted from cysteine to phenylalanine, this CDR3 has 18 amino acids. This entry keeps only the CDR3 DNA: 54 bases, framed from base 1. TCRbeta CDR3 regions were amplified from genomic DNA by means of the immunoSEQ Assay, a bias-controlled multiplex PCR. In the source study's methods: Nucleated cell counts per sample were estimated from amplification of reference gene primers within the assay. To quantify the absolute abundance of each unique TCRbeta CDR3 rearrangement, sequence reads were collapsed and filtered. For each sample, productive Simpson clonality was calculated by taking the square root of Simpson's diversity index across productive rearrangements. Here the immuneACCESS table is served through TCRdb, limited to in-frame sequences with V and J called. Missing clones are a known gap in these copies; in checked studies unresolved V genes cover under half, and the rest lacks a known reason. V and J calls and clone size are as listed in that table; D and trimming were resolved from the DNA. This sample gives around 150,000 clones in total; approximately 80% of them show up just once. Clones ranked in the top ten supply around a fifth of the sample.

These data belong to a study of blood T cell repertoires in COVID-19 (dated by TCRdb to 2020 to 2021). With regard to the full study: Samples covering the acute and convalescent phases of COVID-19 were provided by collaborators in the United States, Italy and Spain. The material from the prospective study consisted of cDNA or gDNA derived from T cells, B-cell-depleted T cells, or PBMCs. The dataset comprised deeply sampled blood TCRbeta repertoires from subjects exposed to, actively infected with, or recovered from COVID-19. The repertoires were released in a freely available public database meant as a resource for research on the immune response to SARS-CoV-2. Samples came from the ongoing ImmuneRACE study (first 160 participants) plus 1,254 subjects from 6 global collaborators. A de-identified subject ID, COVID-19 status, age in years and sex were almost always included in the sample metadata. HLA class I and class II types, where available, came from metadata supplied by the sample provider rather than from assay-based typing.

Whole blood was collected in K2EDTA tubes by collaborating institutions according to the institutions' own protocols. For TCRbeta analysis, collaborators shipped samples as frozen whole blood, isolated PBMCs, or DNA extracted from either of those sample types. The paper's findings and limits, for the study overall: The amount of clinical and demographic metadata varied by source and participant and was provided uncurated.

This TCR came from a woman over 75 with acute or convalescent COVID-19. Sequencing input: peripheral blood. This chain joins TRBV5-1 to TRBJ1-3, with TRBD1 matching 9 junction bases. The CDR3 region has the sequence CASSFVSGQGPLGNTIYF. The bases read TGCGCCAGCAGCTTTGTGAGTGGACAGGGGCCATTGGGAAACACCATATATTTT.